These 2 T cell receptor beta chains originate from one sample sequenced in a study of blood T cell repertoires in COVID-19. Clones were read by immunoSEQ multiplex PCR, and TCRdb kept only the in-frame ones, dropping some. The repertoire holds roughly 50,000 clones, with about 77% as singletons. Sequenced material: peripheral blood. The receptors here all came from a human donor with active or convalescent COVID-19. The donor label of this sample is uncertain.

The chain has TRBV27 and TRBJ1-5; 8 bases fit TRBD1. Looked up from germline, CDR1 is MNHEY and CDR2 is SMNVEV (reference sequence). This CDR3 has 17 amino acids. V shed 5 bases, J shed 5 bases, and the junction held 14 bases outside the gene matches. DNA for the CDR3: TGTGCCAGCAGTACCGAGGGTGGACAGGGCAGGTATCAGCCCCAGCATTTT. Residues: CASSTEGGQGRYQPQHF.

V usage is TRBV4-3 and J usage is TRBJ2-3; weak D call: TRBD1 (6 bases). The V gene lost 1 base and the J gene lost 3 bases, with 11 bases spanning the gap. Germline V gene sequence: CDR1 LGHNA, CDR2 YSLEER. The CDR3 is 15 residues long. Written as DNA, the CDR3 is TGCGCCAGCAGCCAAGGGACAGCTCGAACAGATACGCAGTATTTT. Translated: CASSQGTARTDTQYF.